Listed below are T cell receptor beta chains from one sample, sequenced in a study of T cell clonotyping in hematopoietic cell transplantation. This table comes from immunoSEQ multiplex PCR, and its TCRdb copy is limited to in-frame clones, with some not included. The sample comprises about 9,300 clones, under 85% of which are singletons, and roughly 51% rests with the top ten. Sequencing used PBMCs, obtained at the time of graft-versus-host disease after allogeneic stem cell transplant. The receptor set was obtained from a male patient aged 60 to 75 who had an allogeneic stem cell transplant from an unrelated donor, so the T cells may come from the graft donor. Some clones in this sample may be carry-over from other donors' samples. The CDR3 runs from the conserved cysteine through the conserved F or W. D genes are given only for firm matches. For some rows the clone size is stated as once, few or many, or as a class when expanded; others skip it.

>TRBV27|TRBJ2-7|-|-
TGTGCCAGCAGTCCACCGTCCTCCTACGAGCAGTACTTC
CASSPPSSYEQYF
>TRBV5-1|TRBJ2-5|-|TRBD2
TGCGCCAGCGGAACTAGCGGGGGAGTTGAGACCCAGTACTTC
CASGTSGGVETQYF
>TRBV5-1|TRBJ2-7|once|-
TGCGCCAGCAGTCCTAGCTCCTACGAGCAGTACTTC
CASSPSSYEQYF
>TRBV7-2|TRBJ2-3|-|TRBD2
TGTGCCAGCAGCTTAGTTAGGACTAGCGGGGATGTAGATACGCAGTATTTT
CASSLVRTSGDVDTQYF
>TRBV5-1|TRBJ1-2|few|TRBD1
TGCGCCAGCAGCTTGGCCGGGGACAGGGACCCCTATGGCTACACCTTC
CASSLAGDRDPYGYTF
>TRBV13|TRBJ1-6|-|-
TGTGCCAGCAGCTTAGCGGGGATCAATAATTCACCCCTCCACTTT
CASSLAGINNSPLHF
>TRBV19|TRBJ2-6|-|-
TGTGCCAGTAGTATTCAGGGAGCTGGGGCCAACGTCCTGACTTTC
CASSIQGAGANVLTF
>TRBV7-2|TRBJ1-2|once|-
TGTGCCAGCAGCCCAAATCAGGGATGGTCCTATGGCTACACCTTC
CASSPNQGWSYGYTF
>TRBV6-1|TRBJ2-7|-|-
TGTGCCAGCAGGGTCAGTCTCAACCACGAGCAGTACTTC
CASRVSLNHEQYF
>TRBV7-3|TRBJ2-1|once|TRBD1
TGTGCCAGCAGCTTGGGACAGGGGGCGGAAAATGAGCAGTTCTTC
CASSLGQGAENEQFF